Below, 22 T cell receptor beta chains from the same sample are listed, as sequenced in a study of OX40 agonist ivuxolimab in advanced cancers. Clones were read by immunoSEQ multiplex PCR, and TCRdb kept only the in-frame ones, dropping some. The profile shows tens of thousands of clones, 80% to 90% of them singletons. The sample here was CD4+ or CD8+ T cells sorted from blood, taken in a trial of the OX40 agonist ivuxolimab. The receptors shown here come from an adult with an advanced solid tumor such as melanoma, head and neck, liver or kidney cancer.

The genes are TRBV27 and TRBJ2-7; possibly TRBD2 for D (6 bases). The CDR3 spans 16 residues. With 5 bases removed from V and 1 base from J, the gap between germline ends came to 18 bases. The germline gives CDR1 MNHEY, CDR2 SMNVEV (reference sequence). The CDR3 here is CASSLNSLASSYEQYF. For the CDR3, the DNA is TGTGCCAGCAGTCTCAACTCACTAGCCTCTTCCTACGAGCAGTACTTC.

This chain connects TRBV2 to TRBJ2-6; unclear D gene. The CDR3 covers 16 residues. Germline CDR1 and CDR2: SNHLY and FYNNEI. V was shortened by 2 bases and J by 0 bases, with 8 bases between the two germline ends. CDR3 protein: CASSERLLSGANVLTF. In DNA, the CDR3 is TGTGCCAGCAGTGAAAGGCTCCTCTCTGGGGCCAACGTCCTGACTTTC.

The J gene is TRBJ2-4, the V gene TRBV19, with D perhaps given as TRBD1 or TRBD2 (5 bases each). Trimming cost V 4 bases and J 6 bases, with 16 bases left between them. The CDR3 covers 15 residues. Germline V gene lookup returns CDR1 LNHDA and CDR2 SQIVND (reference sequence). For the CDR3, the DNA is TGTGCCAGTAGTACCGGGGCGCCAGGCGGAAACATTCAGTACTTC. Encoded protein: CASSTGAPGGNIQYF.

This rearrangement joins TRBV7-2 to TRBJ1-2, with D possibly being TRBD1 (6 bases). CDR1 is SGHTA and CDR2 is FQGNSA in the germline V gene. Trimming cost V 2 bases and J 8 bases, with 15 bases left between them. This CDR3 is built from 14 residues. CDR3: CASSLLSPRGGYTF. The CDR3 DNA reads as TGTGCCAGCAGCTTATTAAGCCCGAGGGGGGGCTACACCTTC.

The chain joins TRBV5-4 to TRBJ2-1; D gene unclear. The germline V and J ends were trimmed by 4 bases and 4 bases, with 15 bases remaining between them. CDR1 is SGHNT, CDR2 YYREEE, per germline (reference sequence). This CDR3 is built from 15 residues. The CDR3 DNA reads as TGTGCCAGCAGCGTCGACGCCAAGCCATACAATGAGCAGTTCTTC. Its translation: CASSVDAKPYNEQFF. Combining the CDR3 with reference TRBV5-4 and TRBJ2-1 gives the whole variable domain ETGVTQSPTHLIKTRGQQVTLRCSSQSGHNTVSWYQQALGQGPQFIFQYYREEENGRGNFPPRFSGLQFPNYSSELNVNALELDDSALYLCASSVDAKPYNEQFFGPGTRLTVL.

The DNA of the CDR3 is TGTGCCAGCCGGGGGTGGGGAAACACCATATATTTT. This gives the protein CASRGWGNTIYF. The chain combines TRBV6-6 with TRBJ1-3, with D possibly TRBD1 on 5 matching bases. V was cut by 8 bases and J by 4 bases, with 9 bases left in between. The CDR3 extends over 12 amino acids. Germline loops: CDR1 MNHNY, CDR2 SVGAGI (reference sequence).

J is TRBJ1-1 and V is TRBV5-1, with D perhaps TRBD1 (6 bases). CDR1 is SGHRS and CDR2 is YFSETQ in the germline V gene. This CDR3 comprises 12 residues. V dropped 5 bases and J dropped 7 bases, with 12 bases sitting between them. The CDR3 loop reads CASRLDRLEAFF. CDR3 DNA: TGCGCCAGCAGACTAGACAGGCTTGAAGCTTTCTTT. The full variable domain, its missing parts supplied by reference TRBV5-1 and TRBJ1-1, is KAGVTQTPRYLIKTRGQQVTLSCSPISGHRSVSWYQQTPGQGLQFLFEYFSETQRNKGNFPGRFSGRQFSNSRSEMNVSTLELGDSALYLCASRLDRLEAFFGQGTRLTVV.

The rearrangement joins TRBV28 to TRBJ2-3; a possible D gene is TRBD2 (7 bases). V shed 1 base and J shed 4 bases, with 15 bases lying between them. Germline V gene data show CDR1 as MDHEN and CDR2 as SYDVKM. The CDR3 is 16 amino acids. The CDR3 nucleotides are TGTGCCAGCAGTTTATCCGCGGGGGCACCACCAGATACGCAGTATTTT. Its translation is CASSLSAGAPPDTQYF.

The chain uses TRBV10-3 and TRBJ1-1; D is perhaps TRBD1 (6 bases). Trimming removed 10 bases from V and 2 bases from J, with 17 bases in between. CDR1 is ENHRY and CDR2 is SYGVKD in the germline V gene. The CDR3 length is 14 residues. The DNA for the CDR3 is TGTGCCACCCGGACAGAATCTATTAACACTGAAGCTTTCTTT. Translated, it gives CATRTESINTEAFF.

V and J are TRBV5-1 and TRBJ2-3; 12 bases fit TRBD2. This CDR3 contains 19 residues. Looked up from germline, CDR1 is SGHRS and CDR2 is YFSETQ. V shed 4 bases and J 3 bases; nucleotides not matched to a gene: 15. The CDR3 sequence is CASSGTTSGGNLATDTQYF. The CDR3 region has the DNA TGCGCCAGCAGCGGGACGACTAGCGGGGGAAACCTAGCAACAGATACGCAGTATTTT.

The CDR3 DNA follows: TGTGCCAGCAGCCCAGCGGGGTACCGGCAGCCCCAGCATTTT. The encoded protein is CASSPAGYRQPQHF. The chain has TRBV7-9 and TRBJ1-5; D not resolved. The germline V and J ends were trimmed by 5 bases and 7 bases, with 15 bases remaining between them. CDR1 SEHNR and CDR2 FQNEAQ come from the germline V gene (reference sequence). This CDR3 spans 14 amino acids.

Only a few counts were recorded for this clone. This chain connects TRBV11-3 to TRBJ1-1, with D uncertain. This CDR3 has 14 amino acids. Trimming pared 2 bases from V and 5 bases from J, leaving 12 bases between. Germline V gene sequence: CDR1 SGHNT, CDR2 YENEEA. The CDR3 is CASSLSGLSTEAFF. Here the CDR3 DNA reads TGTGCCAGCAGCTTATCAGGACTCAGTACTGAAGCTTTCTTT.

This clone was seen just once. This sequence joins TRBV5-8 and TRBJ2-1; no reliable D call. Germline V gene sequence: CDR1 SGHTS, CDR2 YDEGEE. V lost 0 bases, J lost 0 bases, and 10 bases lay in between. The CDR3 extends over 16 amino acids. The CDR3 DNA is TGTGCCAGCAGCTTGGAACAGATGACCTCCTACAATGAGCAGTTCTTC. Protein: CASSLEQMTSYNEQFF. The entire variable domain, with the rest obtained from reference TRBV5-8 and TRBJ2-1, is as follows: EAGVTQSPTHLIKTRGQQATLRCSPISGHTSVYWYQQALGLGLQFLLWYDEGEERNRGNFPPRFSGRQFPNYSSELNVNALELEDSALYLCASSLEQMTSYNEQFFGPGTRLTVL.

A word on this clone: Within the sample, other DNA sequences also encode this same CDR3. The CDR3 spells CASSPVGDTFNQPQHF. CDR3 coding DNA: TGCGCCAGCAGCCCAGTTGGGGACACCTTCAATCAGCCCCAGCATTTT. V is TRBV5-1 and J is TRBJ1-5; TRBD1 might be the D (6 bases). The germline V and J ends were trimmed by 4 bases and 3 bases, with 17 bases remaining between them. The V gene's germline CDR1 is SGHRS and CDR2 YFSETQ. This CDR3 has 16 amino acids.

The rearrangement joins TRBV19 to TRBJ2-1, with 7 nucleotides matching TRBD2. Per germline, CDR1 LNHDA and CDR2 SQIVND (reference sequence). This CDR3 has 18 amino acids. Trimming at V came to 0 bases and at J to 2 bases, leaving 10 bases not matched to a gene. CDR3 protein: CASSIDGPGSGAYNEQFF. The CDR3 DNA sequence: TGTGCCAGTAGTATAGATGGCCCGGGGAGCGGGGCCTACAATGAGCAGTTCTTC.

The rearrangement joins TRBV28 to TRBJ1-2; TRBD1 aligns across 11 bases. The CDR3 runs to 13 residues. Looked up from germline, CDR1 is MDHEN and CDR2 is SYDVKM. V shed 5 bases, J shed 7 bases, and the junction held 3 bases outside the gene matches. The CDR3 reads CASSTGQGVGYTF. The CDR3 DNA follows: TGTGCCAGCAGTACGGGACAGGGGGTTGGCTACACCTTC.

V and J are TRBV6-6 and TRBJ2-5; 7 bases match TRBD2. Germline lookup yields CDR1 MNHNY and CDR2 SVGAGI (reference sequence). With 2 bases clipped from V and 2 bases from J, the junction kept 5 bases outside the gene matches. The CDR3 runs to 15 residues. The CDR3 spells CASSYAGTMQETQYF. The CDR3 nucleotides read TGTGCCAGCAGTTACGCAGGGACTATGCAAGAGACCCAGTACTTC.

The V gene is TRBV10-1, the J gene TRBJ2-1; D might be TRBD2 (5 bases). The CDR3 extends over 12 amino acids. Trimming left V 3 bases short and J 10 bases short, with 10 bases between. Germline V gene data show CDR1 as WNHNN and CDR2 as SYGVQD (reference sequence). For the CDR3, the DNA is TGCGCCAGCAGTGATAGACTATGGGAGCAGTTCTTC. It is translated as CASSDRLWEQFF.

This clone was seen just once. The chain combines TRBV11-3 with TRBJ2-7; D tentatively reads TRBD1 or TRBD2 (5 bases each). Germline assignment: CDR1 SGHNT and CDR2 YENEEA. V was clipped by 6 bases and J by 0 bases, with 12 bases between them. This CDR3 has 14 amino acids. Here the CDR3 reads CASRPTGRSYEQYF. CDR3 sequence (DNA): TGTGCCAGCAGACCGACGGGACGCTCCTACGAGCAGTACTTC.

This clone was counted a single time. The chain links TRBV11-2 to TRBJ2-1; D gene uncertain. Per germline, CDR1 SGHAT and CDR2 FQNNGV. The CDR3 is made up of 14 amino acids. V was pared by 4 bases and J by 3 bases, with 10 bases between. CDR3 in amino acids: CASSSRASYNEQFF. CDR3 in DNA: TGTGCCAGCAGCTCCCGAGCGAGCTACAATGAGCAGTTCTTC. The complete variable domain, with remaining parts taken from reference TRBV11-2 and TRBJ2-1, reads EAGVAQSPRYKIIEKRQSVAFWCNPISGHATLYWYQQILGQGPKLLIQFQNNGVVDDSQLPKDRFSAERLKGVDSTLKIQPAKLEDSAVYLCASSSRASYNEQFFGPGTRLTVL.

This clone was detected only a few times. The chain recombines TRBV7-2 with TRBJ2-7; D unclear. With 5 bases removed from V and 0 bases from J, the gap between germline ends came to 11 bases. CDR1 is SGHTA, CDR2 FQGNSA, per germline. The CDR3 covers 14 residues. The CDR3 loop is CASSPTWASYEQYF. Here the CDR3 DNA reads TGTGCCAGCAGCCCGACGTGGGCCTCCTACGAGCAGTACTTC.

The chain carries TRBV19 and TRBJ2-3; D not resolved. This CDR3 contains 16 residues. The germline CDR1 and CDR2 sequences are LNHDA and SQIVND (reference sequence). V lost 5 bases, J lost 1 base, and 16 bases lay in between. The DNA for the CDR3 is TGTGCCAGTAGTTTGGGATGGGGAACCCGCACAGATACGCAGTATTTT. Translated, it gives CASSLGWGTRTDTQYF.